Shown below are 21 T cell receptor beta chains from a single sample sequenced in a study of shared clonotypes between healthy human individuals. TCRdb's copy holds only in-frame clones and misses some; the assay was immunoSEQ multiplex PCR. Found here are around 700,000 clones, approximately 90% of them singletons; the top ten hold 20% to 25%. Cells designated naive CD8 were CD45RO-negative and were positively selected for CCR7, with terminally differentiated effector memory CD45RA+ cells excluded. Sample: naive CD8+ T cells sorted from blood. These receptors were obtained from a man aged 25 to 45 in good health.

The genes are TRBV5-1 and TRBJ2-5, with D maybe TRBD1 (6 bases). Germline CDR1 and CDR2: SGHRS and YFSETQ. The CDR3 spans 14 residues. Between the trimmed V and J ends, which lost 6 bases and 2 bases, there was a span of 14 bases. The CDR3 DNA reads as TGCGCCAGCACCCCACGACAGGAACAAGAGACCCAGTACTTC. Translated: CASTPRQEQETQYF.

The rearrangement links TRBV27 to TRBJ2-7; TRBD2 agrees at 8 bases. This CDR3 is 16 amino acids long. CDR1 MNHEY and CDR2 SMNVEV come from the germline V gene (reference sequence). Unmatched junction bases numbered 5, after V lost 0 bases and J lost 1 base. The CDR3 sequence is CASSLSVAGLSYEQYF. CDR3 coding DNA: TGTGCCAGCAGTTTATCTGTAGCGGGACTGTCCTACGAGCAGTACTTC.

The chain is built from TRBV7-9 and TRBJ1-2; 9 bases are shared with TRBD1. V shed 5 bases, J shed 6 bases, and the junction held 7 bases outside the gene matches. Looked up from germline, CDR1 is SEHNR and CDR2 is FQNEAQ (reference sequence). This CDR3 has 14 amino acids. The CDR3 DNA follows: TGTGCCAGCAGCAACACAGGGGGCAGGAATGGCTACACCTTC. It specifies CASSNTGGRNGYTF.

The chain has TRBV7-9 and TRBJ1-2; D is unclear. Trimming took 1 base from V and 2 from J, leaving 17 bases between them. CDR1 and CDR2 (germline): SEHNR, FQNEAQ (reference sequence). The CDR3 runs to 17 residues. CDR3 sequence reads: CASSLGAPGLSNYGYTF. The CDR3 region has the DNA TGTGCCAGCAGCTTAGGAGCCCCAGGTTTGTCCAACTATGGCTACACCTTC.

V gene TRBV29-1 combines with J gene TRBJ2-1; 8 bases fit TRBD1. This CDR3 has 13 residues. The V gene end was trimmed by 1 base and the J gene end by 7 bases; junction bases not matched to a gene: 3. Per germline, CDR1 SQVTM and CDR2 ANQGSEA. The DNA for the CDR3 is TGCAGCGTTGAAGGGACAGGGCCGAATGAGCAGTTCTTC. Translated, it gives CSVEGTGPNEQFF.

A single count supports this clone. The V call is TRBV4-3, the J call TRBJ2-1, with D unclear. Germline V gene lookup returns CDR1 LGHNA and CDR2 YSLEER. Trimming removed 1 base from V and 8 bases from J, with 15 bases in between. The CDR3 is 15 amino acids. CDR3 sequence reads: CASSQVYPSIHEQFF. The CDR3 DNA reads TGCGCCAGCAGCCAAGTGTATCCATCGATCCATGAGCAGTTCTTC.

As DNA, the CDR3 is TGTGCCAGCAGCTCAGCGAATCTAGCCAAAAACATTCAGTACTTC. Residues: CASSSANLAKNIQYF. J is TRBJ2-4 and V is TRBV7-8; D call uncertain. The V gene lost 4 bases and the J gene lost 0 bases, with 10 bases spanning the gap. This CDR3 is 15 amino acids long. CDR1 is SGHVS and CDR2 is FQNEAQ in the germline V gene.

For this clone: The sample contains more than one DNA sequence encoding this CDR3. The V gene is TRBV27, the J gene TRBJ2-5; tentatively, D is TRBD2 (6 bases). The CDR3 consists of 14 residues. Per the germline V gene, CDR1 is MNHEY and CDR2 is SMNVEV (reference sequence). V was shortened by 5 bases and J by 1 base, with 11 bases between the two germline ends. CDR3 protein: CASSPLGLQETQYF. DNA of the CDR3: TGTGCCAGCAGTCCCCTGGGACTCCAAGAGACCCAGTACTTC.

The rearrangement uses TRBV27 and TRBJ1-2; TRBD1 agrees at 7 bases. The V gene's germline CDR1 is MNHEY and CDR2 SMNVEV (reference sequence). CDR3 length equals 11 residues. Losses at the gene ends were 6 bases for V and 5 bases for J; bases not matched to a gene: 0. The CDR3 spells CASRTGYGYTF. The CDR3 nucleotides read TGTGCCAGCAGGACAGGGTATGGCTACACCTTC.

In its sample, this clone was seen once. The V call is TRBV7-9, the J call TRBJ2-5; unclear D gene. V was pared by 4 bases and J by 5 bases, with 11 bases between. CDR1 is SEHNR and CDR2 is FQNEAQ in the germline V gene (reference sequence). The CDR3 runs 13 residues. In DNA form, the CDR3 reads TGTGCCAGCAGCTACCACGGGTCGGAGACCCAGTACTTC. As protein: CASSYHGSETQYF.

The rearrangement joins TRBV28 to TRBJ2-7; TRBD1 aligns across 7 bases. The CDR3 totals 15 residues. The germline CDR1 and CDR2 sequences are MDHEN and SYDVKM. Trimming removed 6 bases from V and 1 base from J; junction bases left unmatched: 9. The CDR3 DNA reads as TGTGCCAGCAGAGGTGACAGGGTCCTATCCTACGAGCAGTACTTC. Its translation: CASRGDRVLSYEQYF.

The V call is TRBV7-9, the J call TRBJ2-7, with 7 bases identical to TRBD2. Germline values: CDR1 SEHNR, CDR2 FQNEAQ (reference sequence). The V gene end was trimmed by 10 bases and the J gene end by 6 bases; junction bases not matched to a gene: 15. The length of the CDR3 is 14 residues. The CDR3 sequence: CATTTRDPGGEQYF. CDR3 DNA: TGTGCCACCACGACGAGGGACCCGGGGGGCGAGCAGTACTTC.

V is TRBV7-9 and J is TRBJ1-1, with 11 bases fitting TRBD1. The trim removed 1 base at V and 6 bases at J, leaving 10 bases unmatched. Germline assignment: CDR1 SEHNR and CDR2 FQNEAQ (reference sequence). The CDR3 consists of 17 residues. For the CDR3, the DNA is TGTGCCAGCAGCTTAGTGGGACAGGGGGATAGGATGCCTGAAGCTTTCTTT. It is translated as CASSLVGQGDRMPEAFF.

The chain links TRBV6-1 to TRBJ2-7; no reliable D call. This CDR3 is built from 13 residues. V dropped 7 bases and J dropped 4 bases, with 14 bases sitting between them. Germline V gene data show CDR1 as MNHNS and CDR2 as SASEGT. DNA of the CDR3: TGTGCCAGCAAAGAGGTGTGGGAATACGAGCAGTACTTC. Its translation: CASKEVWEYEQYF.

This rearrangement joins TRBV9 to TRBJ2-3; 7 bases fit TRBD2. The CDR3 is 15 residues long. Trimming cost V 3 bases and J 4 bases; bases outside gene matches: 8. From germline, CDR1 is SGDLS and CDR2 YYNGEE. The CDR3 DNA reads as TGTGCCAGCAGCGCAGCGGAGGGAGGGGCAGATACGCAGTATTTT. This translates into CASSAAEGGADTQYF.

The chain uses TRBV27 and TRBJ2-7; TRBD2 is a possible D gene (6 bases). The CDR3 length is 14 residues. CDR1 is MNHEY, CDR2 SMNVEV, per germline (reference sequence). The ends were cut back, 5 bases at V and 4 bases at J, with 15 bases in the middle. The CDR3 sequence is CASSVRGKEYEQYF. The CDR3 DNA sequence: TGTGCCAGCAGTGTCCGGGGGAAGGAATACGAGCAGTACTTC.

The CDR3 loop is CASKWLSYEQYF. For the CDR3, the DNA is TGTGCCAGCAAATGGCTCTCCTACGAGCAGTACTTC. V and J are TRBV11-2 and TRBJ2-7; unclear D gene. In germline, CDR1 is SGHAT, CDR2 FQNNGV. The CDR3 sequence is 12 residues long. V lost 7 bases to trimming and J lost 0 bases, with 7 bases between them.

The gene calls are TRBV4-3 and TRBJ2-7; 11 bases match TRBD2. Germline V gene sequence: CDR1 LGHNA, CDR2 YSLEER. The CDR3 runs to 16 residues. V shed 0 bases, J shed 3 bases, and the junction held 4 bases outside the gene matches. CDR3 sequence (DNA): TGCGCCAGCAGCCAAGATAGGACTAGCGGGCGCTACGAGCAGTACTTC. Translated: CASSQDRTSGRYEQYF.

CDR3 DNA: TGTGCCAGCAGTGAAGCTTTCGGGACAGGGGGCAATGAGCAGTTCTTC. It specifies CASSEAFGTGGNEQFF. The rearrangement uses TRBV2 and TRBJ2-1; 11 bases map to TRBD1. The junction had 4 bases not matched to a gene; V was cut back by 0 bases and J by 6 bases. This CDR3 spans 16 amino acids. CDR1 and CDR2 (germline): SNHLY, FYNNEI.

The rearrangement joins TRBV29-1 to TRBJ1-3, with 7 positions matching TRBD1. After removal of 7 bases from V and 0 bases from J, the junction contained 3 bases not matched to a gene. Germline CDR1 SQVTM, CDR2 ANQGSEA. The CDR3 contains 13 residues. The CDR3 region is CSGTGSSGNTIYF. The CDR3 DNA reads TGCAGCGGGACAGGCTCCTCTGGAAACACCATATATTTT.

V usage is TRBV7-6 and J usage is TRBJ2-1; a weak D match, TRBD1 (6 bases). Germline assignment: CDR1 SGHVS and CDR2 FNYEAQ. V gave up 0 bases and J gave up 5 bases, with 20 bases separating them. CDR3 size: 18 residues. The chain's CDR3 is CASSLAGVGTRSDNEQFF. In DNA, the CDR3 is TGTGCCAGCAGCTTAGCGGGGGTCGGGACAAGATCCGACAATGAGCAGTTCTTC.